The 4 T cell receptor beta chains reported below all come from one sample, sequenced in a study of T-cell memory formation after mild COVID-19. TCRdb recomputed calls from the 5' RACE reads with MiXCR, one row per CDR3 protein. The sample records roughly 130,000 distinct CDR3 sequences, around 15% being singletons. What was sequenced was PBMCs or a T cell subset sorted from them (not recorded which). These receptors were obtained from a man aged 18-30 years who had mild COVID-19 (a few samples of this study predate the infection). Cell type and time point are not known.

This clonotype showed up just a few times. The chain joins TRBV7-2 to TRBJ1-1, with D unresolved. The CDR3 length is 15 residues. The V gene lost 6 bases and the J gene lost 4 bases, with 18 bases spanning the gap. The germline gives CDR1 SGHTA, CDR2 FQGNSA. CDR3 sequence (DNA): TGTGCCAGCAGGACTAGCCCCACGGGCAGCACTGAAGCTTTCTTT. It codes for CASRTSPTGSTEAFF.

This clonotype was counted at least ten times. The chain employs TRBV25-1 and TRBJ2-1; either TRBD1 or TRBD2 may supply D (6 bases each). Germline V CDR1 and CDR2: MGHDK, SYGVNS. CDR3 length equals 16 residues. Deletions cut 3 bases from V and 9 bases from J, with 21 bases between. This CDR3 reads CASSDSWGASPPEQFF. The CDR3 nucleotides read TGTGCCAGCAGTGATAGTTGGGGGGCGTCCCCCCCTGAGCAGTTCTTC.

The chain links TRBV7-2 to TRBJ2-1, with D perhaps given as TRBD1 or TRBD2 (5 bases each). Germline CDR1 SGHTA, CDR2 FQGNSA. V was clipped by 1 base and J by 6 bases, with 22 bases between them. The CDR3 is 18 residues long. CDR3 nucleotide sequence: TGTGCCAGCAGCTTAGTCGGCCGGGGTGGTTGGGGGACCAATGAGCAGTTCTTC. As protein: CASSLVGRGGWGTNEQFF.

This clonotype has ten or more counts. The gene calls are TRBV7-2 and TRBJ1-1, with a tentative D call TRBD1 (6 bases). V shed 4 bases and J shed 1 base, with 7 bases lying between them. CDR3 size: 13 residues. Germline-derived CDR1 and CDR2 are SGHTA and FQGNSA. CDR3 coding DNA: TGTGCCAGCAGCTCACAGGGGAACACTGAAGCTTTCTTT. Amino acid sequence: CASSSQGNTEAFF.